Described below is a single T cell receptor beta chain sequence and its context. The sample has other DNA sequences that encode this CDR3 too. This sample is drawn from a study of T cell responses to AZD1222 COVID-19 vaccine. Germline loops: CDR1 MNHEY, CDR2 SMNVEV (reference sequence). V trimming: 6 bases; J trimming: 2 bases; junction bases outside the gene matches: 2. This CDR3 comprises 13 residues. The data were produced by immunoSEQ multiplex PCR, yet TCRdb's version contains in-frame clones alone and is incomplete. The sample records about 170,000 clones, 80% to 95% being singletons. The specimen was peripheral blood, collected on day 0 of AZD1222 vaccination. The chain carries TRBV27 and TRBJ2-7; 9 bases fit TRBD1. This TCR was sampled from an adult in good health. CDR3 sequence reads: CASSGTGTYEQYF. In nucleotides, the CDR3 is TGTGCCAGCAGCGGGACAGGGACCTACGAGCAGTACTTC.